This T cell receptor beta chain was captured by sequencing in a study of early T cells in non-severe SARS-CoV-2 infection. Across the whole study: Sequencing of unsorted whole blood was done on bulk RNA, leaving chains unpaired.

This clonotype was detected only once. TCRdb fed the 5' RACE reads into MiXCR, producing one record per CDR3 protein. The sample has about 50,000 distinct CDR3 sequences, approximately 8.5% seen once. Germline CDR1 MDHEN, CDR2 SYDVKM. The CDR3 extends over 16 amino acids. The ends lost 6 bases at V and 3 bases at J; junction bases unmatched: 8. The V call is TRBV28, the J call TRBJ2-5; 12 bases align to TRBD2. The sample was whole blood. This sequence originates from an adult who was a healthcare worker with PCR-confirmed SARS-CoV-2 infection or an uninfected control (not recorded which). As DNA, the CDR3 is TGTGCCAGCAGGCCGTGGACTAGCGGGAACGAAGAGACCCAGTACTTC. This encodes CASRPWTSGNEETQYF.